This T cell receptor (beta chain) was observed in a study of shared clonotypes between healthy human individuals. The assay was immunoSEQ multiplex PCR, and TCRdb's table has in-frame clones only and misses some. The table lists approximately 740,000 clones, over 65% of them singletons, with approximately 1.7% in the top ten. Germline CDR1 reads MDHEN; CDR2 reads SYDVKM. V shed 5 bases, J shed 6 bases, and the junction held 14 bases outside the gene matches. CDR3 length: 17 amino acids. Study-level findings and limits: Estimated clonotype richness was generally higher in naive than memory subsets.

A remark on this clone: Its matching antigen is unknown.

The chain combines TRBV28 with TRBJ2-2, with TRBD1 identical over 8 bases. The sequence derives from a woman under 40 in good health. Input material: memory CD4+ T cells sorted from blood. Documented subset: CD45RA-negative fraction. The CDR3 DNA is TGTGCCAGCAGTCCCCAGGGAAACAGGGGGAGACCCGGGGAGCTGTTTTTT. Translation gives CASSPQGNRGRPGELFF.